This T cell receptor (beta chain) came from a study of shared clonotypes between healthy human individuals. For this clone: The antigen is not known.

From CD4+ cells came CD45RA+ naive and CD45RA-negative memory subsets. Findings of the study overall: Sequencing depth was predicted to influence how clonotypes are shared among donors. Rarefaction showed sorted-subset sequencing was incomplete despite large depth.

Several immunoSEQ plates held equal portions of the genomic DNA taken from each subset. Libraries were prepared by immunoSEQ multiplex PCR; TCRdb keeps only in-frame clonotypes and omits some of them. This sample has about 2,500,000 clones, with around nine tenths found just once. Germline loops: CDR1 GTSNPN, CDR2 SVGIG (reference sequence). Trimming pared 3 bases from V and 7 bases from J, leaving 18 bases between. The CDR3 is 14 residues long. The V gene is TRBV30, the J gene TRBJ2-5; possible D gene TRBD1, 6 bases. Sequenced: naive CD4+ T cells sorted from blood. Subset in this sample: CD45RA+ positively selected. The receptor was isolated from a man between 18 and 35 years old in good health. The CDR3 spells CAWRGSLQGGTQYF. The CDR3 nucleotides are TGTGCCTGGAGGGGTAGTCTACAGGGTGGGACCCAGTACTTC. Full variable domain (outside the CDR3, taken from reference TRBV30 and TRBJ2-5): SQTIHQWPATLVQPVGSPLSLECTVEGTSNPNLYWYRQAAGRGLQLLFYSVGIGQISSEVPQNLSASRPQDRQFILSSKKLLLSDSGFYLCAWRGSLQGGTQYFGPGTRLLVL.